These 4 T cell receptor beta chains were all obtained from the same sample, sequenced in a study of T cell responses to AZD1222 COVID-19 vaccine. The protocol was immunoSEQ multiplex PCR, while the TCRdb copy is restricted to in-frame clones and leaves out a portion. The data show about 99,000 clones, with 87% seen just once and less than 3% held by the top ten. The input for sequencing was peripheral blood, taken on day 0 of AZD1222 vaccination. Receptor source: an adult in good health.

The J gene is TRBJ2-3, the V gene TRBV27; 12 nucleotides line up with TRBD2. CDR1 is MNHEY and CDR2 is SMNVEV in the germline V gene (reference sequence). CDR3 length: 16 residues. V shed 4 bases and J 7 bases; nucleotides not matched to a gene: 9. CDR3 DNA sequence: TGTGCCAGCAGTTCTTCTAGCGGGGGGGCCCGAAATACGCAGTATTTT. Protein sequence: CASSSSSGGARNTQYF.

The rearrangement joins TRBV2 to TRBJ1-2, with TRBD1 as a possible D gene (5 bases). The CDR3 is made up of 12 amino acids. With 4 bases removed from V and 5 bases from J, the gap between germline ends came to 8 bases. CDR1 is SNHLY, CDR2 FYNNEI, per germline. CDR3 region: CASSAGRYGYTF. CDR3 nucleotides: TGTGCCAGCAGTGCGGGACGGTATGGCTACACCTTC.

The V call is TRBV7-9, the J call TRBJ1-6; D unclear. Germline V lookup: CDR1 SEHNR, CDR2 FQNEAQ (reference sequence). The CDR3 is 13 amino acids. V was clipped by 5 bases and J by 4 bases, with 6 bases between them. CDR3 in DNA: TGTGCCAGCAGCCCCGATTATAATTCACCCCTCCACTTT. Its protein product is CASSPDYNSPLHF.

The CDR3 sequence is CAISDTGTSGVYNEQFF. CDR3 DNA sequence: TGTGCCATCAGTGACACCGGGACTAGCGGAGTCTACAATGAGCAGTTCTTC. V gene TRBV10-3 combines with J gene TRBJ2-1; 11 positions match TRBD2. The CDR3 length is 17 residues. Germline assignment: CDR1 ENHRY and CDR2 SYGVKD. Trimming removed 3 bases from V and 3 bases from J; junction bases left unmatched: 7.